This T cell receptor beta chain was obtained from a study of blood T cell repertoires in COVID-19. About the research overall: The United States, Italy and Spain were the sources of the acute and convalescent COVID-19 samples. T cells, B-cell-depleted T cells, or PBMCs supplied cDNA or gDNA.

As originally analysed: Counts of nucleated cells, estimated from reference gene primer amplification, were obtained. The assay was immunoSEQ multiplex PCR, and TCRdb's table has in-frame clones only and misses some. D and trimming were read from the DNA, whereas the V and J calls and clone size are those reported in that table. The table records fewer than 200,000 clones, 70% to 90% of them present only once. The CDR3 spans 15 residues. Germline-derived CDR1 and CDR2 are MNHEY and SVGAGI. V lost 5 bases and J lost 4, with 17 bases in between. Sequencing input: peripheral blood. This chain links TRBV6-5 with TRBJ1-2; TRBD1 might be the D (5 bases). The sequence was obtained from a man in his late teens or twenties who had recovered from COVID-19. CDR3 protein: CASSPAGRVGYGYTF. The CDR3 DNA is TGTGCCAGCAGTCCGGCGGGACGCGTGGGCTATGGCTACACCTTC.